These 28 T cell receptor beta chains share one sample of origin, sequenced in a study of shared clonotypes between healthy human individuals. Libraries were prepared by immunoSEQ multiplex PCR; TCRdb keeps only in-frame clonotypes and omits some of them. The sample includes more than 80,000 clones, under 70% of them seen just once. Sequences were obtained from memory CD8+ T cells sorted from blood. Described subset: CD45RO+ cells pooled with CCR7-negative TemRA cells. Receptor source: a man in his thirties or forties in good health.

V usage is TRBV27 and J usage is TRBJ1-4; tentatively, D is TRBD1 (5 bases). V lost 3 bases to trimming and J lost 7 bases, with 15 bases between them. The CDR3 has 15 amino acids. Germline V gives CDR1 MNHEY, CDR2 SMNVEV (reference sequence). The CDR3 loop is CASSLEQVSVEKLFF. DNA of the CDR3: TGTGCCAGCAGTTTGGAACAGGTGTCGGTTGAAAAACTGTTTTTT.

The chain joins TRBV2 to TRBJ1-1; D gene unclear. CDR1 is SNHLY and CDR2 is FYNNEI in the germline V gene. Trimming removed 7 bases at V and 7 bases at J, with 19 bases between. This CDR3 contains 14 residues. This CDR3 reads CASTSTDGFDEAFF. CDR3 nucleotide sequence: TGTGCCAGCACTTCAACCGACGGGTTTGATGAAGCTTTCTTT.

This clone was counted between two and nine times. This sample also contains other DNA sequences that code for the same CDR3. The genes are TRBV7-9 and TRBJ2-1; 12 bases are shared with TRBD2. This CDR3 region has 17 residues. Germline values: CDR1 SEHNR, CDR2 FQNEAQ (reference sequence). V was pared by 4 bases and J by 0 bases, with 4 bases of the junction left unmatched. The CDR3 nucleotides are TGTGCCAGCAGCTCGGGACTAGCGGGCAGCTCCTACAATGAGCAGTTCTTC. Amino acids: CASSSGLAGSSYNEQFF.

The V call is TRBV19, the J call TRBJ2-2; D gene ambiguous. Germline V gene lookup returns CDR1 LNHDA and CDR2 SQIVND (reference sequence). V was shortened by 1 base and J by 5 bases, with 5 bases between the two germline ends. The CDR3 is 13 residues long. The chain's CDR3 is CASSIALTGELFF. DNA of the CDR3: TGTGCCAGTAGTATAGCGTTAACCGGGGAGCTGTTTTTT.

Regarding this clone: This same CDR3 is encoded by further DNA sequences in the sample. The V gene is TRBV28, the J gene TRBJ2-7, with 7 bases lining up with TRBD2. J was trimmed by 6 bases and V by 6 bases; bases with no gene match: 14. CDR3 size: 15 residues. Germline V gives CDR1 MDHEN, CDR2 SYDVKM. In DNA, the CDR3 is TGTGCCAGCAGCACACCGGGCGGGAGAGTGTTCGAGCAGTACTTC. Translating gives CASSTPGGRVFEQYF.

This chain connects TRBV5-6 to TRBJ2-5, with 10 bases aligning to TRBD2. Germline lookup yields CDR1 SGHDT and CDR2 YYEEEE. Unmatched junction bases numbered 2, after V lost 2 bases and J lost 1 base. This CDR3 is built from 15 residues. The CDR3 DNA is TGTGCCAGCAGCTTCGGACTAGCGGCCCAAGAGACCCAGTACTTC. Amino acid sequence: CASSFGLAAQETQYF.

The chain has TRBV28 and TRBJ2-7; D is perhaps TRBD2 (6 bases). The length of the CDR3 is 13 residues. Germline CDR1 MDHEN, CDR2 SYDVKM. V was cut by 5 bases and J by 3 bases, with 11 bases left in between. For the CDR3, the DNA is TGTGCCAGCAGTAGCCCGCGGGACTACGAGCAGTACTTC. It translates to CASSSPRDYEQYF.

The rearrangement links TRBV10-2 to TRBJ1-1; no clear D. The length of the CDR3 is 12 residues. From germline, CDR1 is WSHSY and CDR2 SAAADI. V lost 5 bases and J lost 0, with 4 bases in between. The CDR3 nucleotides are TGCGCCAGCAGTTATATGAACACTGAAGCTTTCTTT. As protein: CASSYMNTEAFF.

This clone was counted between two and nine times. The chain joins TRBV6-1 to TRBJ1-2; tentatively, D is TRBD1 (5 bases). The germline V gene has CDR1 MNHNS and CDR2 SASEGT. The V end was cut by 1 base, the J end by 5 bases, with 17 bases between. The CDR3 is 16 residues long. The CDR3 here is CASSEGAGRVGYGYTF. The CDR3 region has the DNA TGTGCCAGCAGTGAAGGGGCAGGGAGAGTAGGGTATGGCTACACCTTC.

The CDR3 sequence is CASSLEHPAYQETQYF. CDR3 nucleotides: TGTGCCAGCAGCTTAGAACATCCGGCGTACCAAGAGACCCAGTACTTC. V usage is TRBV11-2 and J usage is TRBJ2-5; D unresolved. Germline loops: CDR1 SGHAT, CDR2 FQNNGV. The CDR3 is made up of 16 amino acids. V shed 0 bases and J shed 0 bases, with 11 bases lying between them.

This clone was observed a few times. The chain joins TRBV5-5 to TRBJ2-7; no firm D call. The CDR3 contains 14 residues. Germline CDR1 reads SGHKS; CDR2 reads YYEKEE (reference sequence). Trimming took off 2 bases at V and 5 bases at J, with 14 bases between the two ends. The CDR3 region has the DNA TGTGCCAGCAGCTTATTAACGGGTGCAGACGAGCAGTACTTC. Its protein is CASSLLTGADEQYF.

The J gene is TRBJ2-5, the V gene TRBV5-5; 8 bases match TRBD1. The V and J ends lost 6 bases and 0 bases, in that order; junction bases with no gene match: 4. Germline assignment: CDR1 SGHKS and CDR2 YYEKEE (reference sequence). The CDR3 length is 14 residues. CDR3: CASTQGADQETQYF. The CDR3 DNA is TGTGCCAGCACTCAGGGGGCGGACCAAGAGACCCAGTACTTC.

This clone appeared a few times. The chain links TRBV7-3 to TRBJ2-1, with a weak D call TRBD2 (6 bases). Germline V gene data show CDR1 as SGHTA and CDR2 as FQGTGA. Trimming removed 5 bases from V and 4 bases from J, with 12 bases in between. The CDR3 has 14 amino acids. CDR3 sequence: CASSPEGTYNEQFF. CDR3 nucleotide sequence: TGTGCCAGCAGCCCTGAAGGGACTTACAATGAGCAGTTCTTC.

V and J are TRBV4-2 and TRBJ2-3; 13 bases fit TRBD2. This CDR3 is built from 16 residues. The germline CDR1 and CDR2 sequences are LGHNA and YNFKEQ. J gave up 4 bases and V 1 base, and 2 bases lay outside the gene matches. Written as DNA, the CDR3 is TGTGCCAGCAGCCAAGGACTAGCGGGAGGTGCAGATACGCAGTATTTT. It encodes CASSQGLAGGADTQYF.

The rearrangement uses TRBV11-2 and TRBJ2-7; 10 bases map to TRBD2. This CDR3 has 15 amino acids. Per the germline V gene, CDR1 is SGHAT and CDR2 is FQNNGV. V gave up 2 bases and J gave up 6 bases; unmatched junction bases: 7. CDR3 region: CASSLSLAGVREQYF. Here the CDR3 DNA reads TGTGCCAGCAGCTTAAGTCTAGCGGGAGTTCGCGAGCAGTACTTC.

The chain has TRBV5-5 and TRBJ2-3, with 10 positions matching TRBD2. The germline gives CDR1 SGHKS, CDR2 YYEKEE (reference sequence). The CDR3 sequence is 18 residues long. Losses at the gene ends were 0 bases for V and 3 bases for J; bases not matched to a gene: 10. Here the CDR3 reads CASSLGSGRKLWTDTQYF. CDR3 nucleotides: TGTGCCAGCAGCTTGGGTAGCGGGAGGAAGCTGTGGACAGATACGCAGTATTTT.

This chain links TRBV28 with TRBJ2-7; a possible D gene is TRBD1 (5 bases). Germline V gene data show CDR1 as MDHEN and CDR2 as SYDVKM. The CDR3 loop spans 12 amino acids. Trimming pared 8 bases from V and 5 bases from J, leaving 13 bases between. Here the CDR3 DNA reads TGTGCCAGCCAGGGATACGTCGACGAGCAGTACTTC. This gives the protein CASQGYVDEQYF.

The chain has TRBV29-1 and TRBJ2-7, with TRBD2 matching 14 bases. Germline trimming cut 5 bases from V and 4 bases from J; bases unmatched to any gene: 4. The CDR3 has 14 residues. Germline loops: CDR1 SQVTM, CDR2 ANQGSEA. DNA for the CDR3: TGCAGCGTTTTTGGGACTAGCGGGAGTTACGAGCAGTACTTC. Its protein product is CSVFGTSGSYEQYF.

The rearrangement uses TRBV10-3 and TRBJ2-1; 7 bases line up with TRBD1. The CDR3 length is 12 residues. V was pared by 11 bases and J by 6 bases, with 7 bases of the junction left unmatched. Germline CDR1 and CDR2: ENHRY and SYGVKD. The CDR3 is CALRTGLNEQFF. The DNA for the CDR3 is TGTGCCCTAAGGACAGGCCTCAATGAGCAGTTCTTC.

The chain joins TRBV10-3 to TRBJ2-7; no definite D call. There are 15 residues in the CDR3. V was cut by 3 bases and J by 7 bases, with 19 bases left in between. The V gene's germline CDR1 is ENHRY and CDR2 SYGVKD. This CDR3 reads CAISDTRTELLEQYF. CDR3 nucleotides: TGTGCCATCAGTGATACCAGGACCGAGCTACTTGAGCAGTACTTC.

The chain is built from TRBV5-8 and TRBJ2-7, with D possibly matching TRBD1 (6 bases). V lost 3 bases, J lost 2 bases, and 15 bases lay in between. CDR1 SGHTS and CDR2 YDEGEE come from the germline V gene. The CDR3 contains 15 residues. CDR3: CASSSSTGLPYEQYF. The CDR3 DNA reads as TGTGCCAGCAGCTCCTCGACAGGTCTTCCCTACGAGCAGTACTTC.

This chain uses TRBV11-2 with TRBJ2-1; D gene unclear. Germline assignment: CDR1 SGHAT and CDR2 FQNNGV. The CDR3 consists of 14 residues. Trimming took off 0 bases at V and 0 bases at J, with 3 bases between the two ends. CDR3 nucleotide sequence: TGTGCCAGCAGCTTAGACATCTCCTACAATGAGCAGTTCTTC. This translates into CASSLDISYNEQFF.

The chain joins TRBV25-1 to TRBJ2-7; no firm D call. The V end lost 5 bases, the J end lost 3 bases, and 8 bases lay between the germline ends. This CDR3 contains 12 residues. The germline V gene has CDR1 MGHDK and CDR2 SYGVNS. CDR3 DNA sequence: TGTGCCAGCAGTTCCACTAACTACGAGCAGTACTTC. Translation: CASSSTNYEQYF.

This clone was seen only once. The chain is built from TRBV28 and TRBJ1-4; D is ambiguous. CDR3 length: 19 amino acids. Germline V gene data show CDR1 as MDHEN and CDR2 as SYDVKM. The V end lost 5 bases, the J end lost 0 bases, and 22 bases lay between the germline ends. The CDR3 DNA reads TGTGCCAGCAGTGCCGCGTATACGGACCACAGAACAACTAATGAAAAACTGTTTTTT. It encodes CASSAAYTDHRTTNEKLFF. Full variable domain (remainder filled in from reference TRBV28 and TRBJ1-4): DVKVTQSSRYLVKRTGEKVFLECVQDMDHENMFWYRQDPGLGLRLIYFSYDVKMKEKGDIPEGYSVSREKKERFSLILESASTNQTSMYLCASSAAYTDHRTTNEKLFFGSGTQLSVL.

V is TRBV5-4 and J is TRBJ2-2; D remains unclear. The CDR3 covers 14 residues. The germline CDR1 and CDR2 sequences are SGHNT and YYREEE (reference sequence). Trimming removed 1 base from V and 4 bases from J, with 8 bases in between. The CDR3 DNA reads TGTGCCAGCAGCTTGTATCGTGTCACCGGGGAGCTGTTTTTT. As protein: CASSLYRVTGELFF.

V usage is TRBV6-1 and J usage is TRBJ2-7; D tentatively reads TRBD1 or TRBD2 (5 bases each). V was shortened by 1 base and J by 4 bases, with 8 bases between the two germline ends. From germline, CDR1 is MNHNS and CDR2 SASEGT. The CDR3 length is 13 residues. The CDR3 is CASSEGDLYEQYF. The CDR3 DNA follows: TGTGCCAGCAGTGAAGGGGACCTTTACGAGCAGTACTTC.

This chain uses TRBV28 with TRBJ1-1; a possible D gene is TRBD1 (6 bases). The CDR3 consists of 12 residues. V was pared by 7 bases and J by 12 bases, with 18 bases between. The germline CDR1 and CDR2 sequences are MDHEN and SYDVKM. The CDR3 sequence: CASTTHGGASFF. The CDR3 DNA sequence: TGTGCCAGCACCACCCACGGGGGGGCGTCTTTCTTT. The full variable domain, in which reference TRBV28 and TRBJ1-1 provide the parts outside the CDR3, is DVKVTQSSRYLVKRTGEKVFLECVQDMDHENMFWYRQDPGLGLRLIYFSYDVKMKEKGDIPEGYSVSREKKERFSLILESASTNQTSMYLCASTTHGGASFFGQGTRLTVV.

Here the CDR3 reads CASSPWGGGYTF. The CDR3 nucleotides read TGTGCCAGCAGCCCTTGGGGTGGCGGCTACACCTTC. The V and J genes are TRBV7-9 and TRBJ1-2; the D is unclear. Germline CDR1 reads SEHNR; CDR2 reads FQNEAQ (reference sequence). CDR3 length: 12 residues. V lost 5 bases to trimming and J lost 8 bases, with 12 bases between them. Full variable domain (missing parts from reference TRBV7-9 and TRBJ1-2): DTGVSQNPRHKITKRGQNVTFRCDPISEHNRLYWYRQTLGQGPEFLTYFQNEAQLEKSRLLSDRFSAERPKGSFSTLEIQRTEQGDSAMYLCASSPWGGGYTFGSGTRLTVV.